These 8 T cell receptor beta chains were sequenced from one sample in a study of T cells after yellow fever vaccination. TCRdb used MiXCR to reprocess the 5' RACE reads, holding one entry per CDR3 protein. The table includes approximately 180,000 distinct CDR3 sequences, approximately 6.2% detected once. The sample here was CD4+ T cells sorted from PBMCs, taken on the day of the first yellow fever vaccination. The receptors originated from a young man who received the YFV17D yellow fever vaccine.

This clonotype was seen a few times. DNA of the CDR3: TGTGCCAGCAGCTCGGGCCTACGGGTAACTACGCAGTATTTT. Its protein product is CASSSGLRVTTQYF. The chain recombines TRBV7-9 with TRBJ2-3; D is unclear. From germline, CDR1 is SEHNR and CDR2 FQNEAQ (reference sequence). The CDR3 extends over 14 amino acids. The V end lost 4 bases, the J end lost 8 bases, and 16 bases lay between the germline ends.

This clonotype was seen many times. This sequence joins TRBV20-1 and TRBJ2-3; D is ambiguous. The CDR3 loop spans 13 amino acids. Trimming took off 3 bases at V and 0 bases at J, with 7 bases between the two ends. Germline CDR1 and CDR2: DFQATT and SNEGSKA (reference sequence). CDR3 loop: CSASGTSTDTQYF. In DNA, the CDR3 is TGCAGTGCTAGCGGTACTAGCACAGATACGCAGTATTTT.

V is TRBV5-1 and J is TRBJ1-2, with TRBD1 matching 7 bases. The germline V gene has CDR1 SGHRS and CDR2 YFSETQ. V was pared by 0 bases and J by 8 bases, with 4 bases of the junction left unmatched. The CDR3 runs to 13 residues. CDR3 loop: CASSLAQGEGYTF. In DNA, the CDR3 is TGCGCCAGCAGCTTGGCCCAGGGGGAAGGCTACACCTTC.

This clonotype was seen more than once but under ten times. The chain uses TRBV4-3 and TRBJ2-3, with TRBD2 identical over 14 bases. This CDR3 spans 16 amino acids. V gave up 0 bases and J gave up 11 bases; unmatched junction bases: 7. Germline CDR1 LGHNA, CDR2 YSLEER. CDR3 nucleotide sequence: TGCGCCAGCAGCCAAGATCGGAGGACTAGCGGGGGGCAGCAGTATTTT. It translates to CASSQDRRTSGGQQYF.

The chain uses TRBV7-9 and TRBJ2-7, with 12 bases fitting TRBD2. In germline, CDR1 is SEHNR, CDR2 FQNEAQ (reference sequence). CDR3 length equals 16 residues. J gave up 3 bases and V 1 base, and 4 bases lay outside the gene matches. The CDR3 coding sequence is TGTGCCAGCAGCTTAGGACTAGCGGGGGACAACTACGAGCAGTACGTC. Amino acid sequence: CASSLGLAGDNYEQYV.

The sample holds many counts of this clonotype. The chain uses TRBV7-3 and TRBJ2-3; tentative D call: TRBD2 (5 bases). The CDR3 has 15 amino acids. V lost 0 bases, J lost 4 bases, and 11 bases lay in between. Per germline, CDR1 SGHTA and CDR2 FQGTGA. The CDR3 sequence: CASSLTRVVSDTQYF. In DNA form, the CDR3 reads TGTGCCAGCAGCTTAACGCGGGTTGTGTCAGATACGCAGTATTTT.

This clonotype has just a few counts. V is TRBV5-4 and J is TRBJ2-7; D not certain. V was trimmed by 3 bases and J by 6 bases, leaving 13 bases between them. The germline V gene has CDR1 SGHNT and CDR2 YYREEE (reference sequence). The CDR3 is 13 amino acids. CDR3 in amino acids: CASSYRAGGEQYF. The CDR3 DNA is TGTGCCAGCAGCTACCGGGCTGGTGGCGAGCAGTACTTC.

This clonotype showed up many times. The CDR3 DNA follows: TGTGCCAGCAGCTTAATGGCGGCTGGGGAGACCCAGTACTTC. Amino acid sequence: CASSLMAAGETQYF. The chain couples TRBV7-3 to TRBJ2-5; D unclear. The CDR3 spans 14 residues. Germline V lookup: CDR1 SGHTA, CDR2 FQGTGA. Between the trimmed V and J ends, which lost 1 base and 5 bases, there was a span of 11 bases.